These 31 T cell receptor beta chains were all obtained from the same sample, sequenced in a study of blood T cell repertoires in COVID-19. Measured with immunoSEQ multiplex PCR; TCRdb has only the in-frame clones, and not every one. The table records about 210,000 clones, about 86% of them present only once. The source material was peripheral blood. The receptors derive from a woman between 45 and 60 years old with acute or convalescent COVID-19.

The chain joins TRBV4-2 to TRBJ2-1; TRBD2 is a possible D gene (6 bases). V gave up 0 bases and J gave up 10 bases, with 25 bases separating them. The CDR3 consists of 18 residues. Germline values: CDR1 LGHNA, CDR2 YNFKEQ. The CDR3 DNA reads TGTGCCAGCAGCCAAGATATGCAAACTGGGACTCGTCGGAGGGAGCAGTTCTTC. Translation: CASSQDMQTGTRRREQFF.

This clone has a handful of counts. The chain joins TRBV4-2 to TRBJ2-3; the match to TRBD2 covers 11 bases. The CDR3 extends over 16 amino acids. Germline-derived CDR1 and CDR2 are LGHNA and YNFKEQ. V shed 4 bases, J shed 0 bases, and the junction held 3 bases outside the gene matches. The CDR3 protein is CASSPGTSGSTDTQYF. CDR3 sequence (DNA): TGTGCCAGCAGCCCGGGGACTAGCGGAAGCACAGATACGCAGTATTTT.

This sequence joins TRBV2 and TRBJ2-5, with D perhaps matching TRBD1 (7 bases). The CDR3 length is 13 residues. Germline assignment: CDR1 SNHLY and CDR2 FYNNEI. The V end was cut by 6 bases, the J end by 5 bases, with 13 bases between. CDR3 DNA sequence: TGTGCCAGCAGCAGGGGGGAGTTTGAGACCCAGTACTTC. This gives the protein CASSRGEFETQYF.

J is TRBJ1-3 and V is TRBV7-8, with 9 positions matching TRBD1. The V gene end was trimmed by 5 bases and the J gene end by 4 bases; junction bases not matched to a gene: 9. CDR1 is SGHVS, CDR2 FQNEAQ, per germline. The CDR3 is 16 amino acids. The CDR3 here is CASSIYRGRDGNTIYF. CDR3 in DNA: TGTGCCAGCAGCATTTACAGGGGGCGCGACGGAAACACCATATATTTT.

V usage is TRBV28 and J usage is TRBJ2-3; 8 positions agree with TRBD1. Germline CDR1 reads MDHEN; CDR2 reads SYDVKM. Germline trimming cut 4 bases from V and 0 bases from J; bases unmatched to any gene: 0. The CDR3 is 14 amino acids. The chain's CDR3 is CASSWTGSTDTQYF. As DNA, the CDR3 is TGTGCCAGCAGTTGGACAGGGAGCACAGATACGCAGTATTTT.

This chain connects TRBV9 to TRBJ1-6; the D gene is possibly TRBD1 (5 bases). V lost 0 bases, J lost 14 bases, and 12 bases lay in between. The V gene's germline CDR1 is SGDLS and CDR2 YYNGEE. CDR3 length equals 13 residues. CDR3 region: CASSVGGASTLHF. CDR3 coding DNA: TGTGCCAGCAGCGTAGGTGGGGCAAGCACCCTCCACTTT.

The V and J genes are TRBV12-2 and TRBJ2-3; TRBD2, the D gene given by the table, was not confirmed from the DNA. TRBV12-2 is a pseudogene locus. The CDR3 has 14 amino acids. Written as DNA, the CDR3 is TGTGCAAGTCGCTCCCACGGGGTGGCAGATACGCAGTATTTT. Residues: CASRSHGVADTQYF.

The chain has TRBV21-1 and TRBJ2-5; TRBD1 is the table's D call and was not checked against the DNA. TRBV21-1 is labeled a pseudogene. The CDR3 loop spans 17 amino acids. The CDR3 bases are TGTGCCAGCAGCAAAAAACCCGGGACAGGGTTTCAAGAGACCCAGTACTTC. Translated: CASSKKPGTGFQETQYF.

This clone was counted ten times or more. This rearrangement joins TRBV12-3 or TRBV12-4 to TRBJ1-1; D is unclear. Trimming stripped 5 bases from V and 1 base from J, with 5 bases between. This CDR3 comprises 12 residues. CDR3 loop: CASSNSNTEAFF. In nucleotides, the CDR3 is TGTGCCAGCAGTAACTCGAACACTGAAGCTTTCTTT.

The CDR3 reads CASSYSIRARGGYTF. CDR3 sequence (DNA): TGTGCCAGCAGTTACTCGATACGGGCACGAGGGGGCTACACCTTC. V and J are TRBV6-2 or TRBV6-3 and TRBJ1-2, with D unclear. V gave up 0 bases and J gave up 8 bases, with 16 bases separating them. The V gene's germline CDR1 is MNHEY and CDR2 SVGEGT. This CDR3 has 15 residues.

The CDR3 spells CACMTGGANTGELFF. The CDR3 bases are TGTGCCTGTATGACAGGGGGCGCGAACACCGGGGAGCTGTTTTTT. The J gene is TRBJ2-2, the V gene TRBV30, with 10 positions matching TRBD1. CDR3 size: 15 residues. Per germline, CDR1 GTSNPN and CDR2 SVGIG (reference sequence). Trimming cost V 6 bases and J 0 bases; bases outside gene matches: 4.

V and J are TRBV4-1 and TRBJ1-5, with unresolved D. The CDR3 loop spans 14 amino acids. With 1 base removed from V and 9 bases from J, the gap between germline ends came to 13 bases. CDR1 MGHRA and CDR2 YSYEKL come from the germline V gene. CDR3: CASSQGPAGGPQHF. The CDR3 DNA reads as TGCGCCAGCAGCCAAGGTCCGGCTGGAGGGCCCCAGCATTTT.

A remark on this clone: Other DNA variants within this sample encode the same CDR3. The chain combines TRBV6-1 with TRBJ2-7; 11 nucleotides line up with TRBD2. V shed 0 bases, J shed 5 bases, and the junction held 6 bases outside the gene matches. CDR1 is MNHNS, CDR2 SASEGT, per germline. This CDR3 has 16 amino acids. The CDR3 sequence is CASSEARTSGSDEQYF. The CDR3 DNA sequence: TGTGCCAGCAGTGAAGCGCGTACTAGCGGGAGCGACGAGCAGTACTTC.

The J gene is TRBJ1-1, the V gene TRBV27; 7 bases agree with TRBD1. V was pared by 6 bases and J by 6 bases, with 7 bases of the junction left unmatched. Germline V gene sequence: CDR1 MNHEY, CDR2 SMNVEV (reference sequence). This CDR3 contains 13 residues. The CDR3 sequence is CASRLTGEAEAFF. The CDR3 bases are TGTGCCAGCAGACTAACAGGGGAAGCTGAAGCTTTCTTT.

This clone was recorded only once. The chain joins TRBV27 to TRBJ2-1, with D maybe TRBD1 (5 bases). With 6 bases removed from V and 6 bases from J, the gap between germline ends came to 12 bases. The CDR3 has 13 amino acids. Germline CDR1 MNHEY, CDR2 SMNVEV (reference sequence). The CDR3 sequence is CASREQEFNEQFF. The CDR3 nucleotides are TGTGCCAGCAGAGAACAGGAGTTCAATGAGCAGTTCTTC.

The genes are TRBV24-1 and TRBJ1-2; 7 bases match TRBD1. V was clipped by 5 bases and J by 6 bases; unmatched bases: 2. Germline CDR1 and CDR2: KGHDR and SFDVKD. The CDR3 spans 12 residues. CDR3 region: CATSVTGDGYTF. The CDR3 DNA reads as TGTGCCACCAGTGTAACAGGGGATGGCTACACCTTC.

Only one count was recorded for this clone. V gene TRBV28 combines with J gene TRBJ1-5; D unresolved. Per the germline V gene, CDR1 is MDHEN and CDR2 is SYDVKM. Deletions cut 5 bases from V and 4 bases from J, with 9 bases between. CDR3 length: 13 residues. CDR3 nucleotides: TGTGCCAGCAGTAACGCAGATAATCAGCCCCAGCATTTT. Amino acids: CASSNADNQPQHF.

The chain employs TRBV28 and TRBJ2-7, with 9 positions matching TRBD2. Germline V gene lookup returns CDR1 MDHEN and CDR2 SYDVKM. The CDR3 runs to 11 residues. The CDR3 coding sequence is TGTGGGGCTAGCGGGATGTACGAGCAGTACTTC. Amino acid sequence: CGASGMYEQYF.

This clone was counted only a few times. The chain uses TRBV19 and TRBJ1-5, with 9 bases matching TRBD1. This CDR3 spans 16 amino acids. With 7 bases clipped from V and 2 bases from J, the junction kept 9 bases outside the gene matches. From germline, CDR1 is LNHDA and CDR2 SQIVND (reference sequence). The chain's CDR3 is CASTPGTGLGNQPQHF. CDR3 bases: TGTGCCAGTACCCCCGGGACAGGGTTGGGCAATCAGCCCCAGCATTTT.

In DNA form, the CDR3 reads TGTGCCATCAGTGGCGGGGCCGAGGGCCATGGCTACACCTTC. Encoded protein: CAISGGAEGHGYTF. The V and J genes are TRBV10-3 and TRBJ1-2, with D perhaps TRBD1 (5 bases). CDR3 length: 14 amino acids. V was pared by 4 bases and J by 6 bases, with 15 bases between. In germline, CDR1 is ENHRY, CDR2 SYGVKD.

The V call is TRBV9, the J call TRBJ2-2; 12 positions match TRBD2. Unmatched junction bases numbered 8, after V lost 4 bases and J lost 4 bases. This CDR3 region has 17 residues. In germline, CDR1 is SGDLS, CDR2 YYNGEE. CDR3 bases: TGTGCCAGCAGCCGACTAGCGGGAGAGGGGACCACCGGGGAGCTGTTTTTT. The encoded protein is CASSRLAGEGTTGELFF.

The rearrangement links TRBV30 to TRBJ1-5; 7 bases agree with TRBD1. CDR1 GTSNPN and CDR2 SVGIG come from the germline V gene (reference sequence). The length of the CDR3 is 14 residues. With V trimmed by 8 bases and J by 4 bases, 11 bases remained unmatched. The CDR3 here is CALMHPTGNQPQHF. The CDR3 nucleotides read TGTGCCCTAATGCATCCGACAGGGAATCAGCCCCAGCATTTT.

The chain uses TRBV6-6 and TRBJ1-5, with 7 bases identical to TRBD1. Germline lookup yields CDR1 MNHNY and CDR2 SVGAGI (reference sequence). The CDR3 runs 13 residues. The DNA of the CDR3 is TGTGTCTCCGGTACAGGGGATAATCAGCCCCAGCATTTT. Its protein product is CVSGTGDNQPQHF.

The J gene is TRBJ1-3, the V gene TRBV5-6, with D perhaps matching TRBD1 (5 bases). The CDR3 totals 15 residues. From germline, CDR1 is SGHDT and CDR2 YYEEEE. The V end lost 5 bases, the J end lost 0 bases, and 12 bases lay between the germline ends. DNA for the CDR3: TGTGCCAGCAGTCCACAGGCGTTCTCTGGAAACACCATATATTTT. Translation gives CASSPQAFSGNTIYF.

This clone was seen a few times. The chain combines TRBV15 with TRBJ2-1; 8 nucleotides agree with TRBD1. J was trimmed by 1 base and V by 5 bases; bases with no gene match: 4. This CDR3 contains 15 residues. Germline CDR1 is LNHNV and CDR2 is YYDKDF (reference sequence). The CDR3 here is CATSAYRGSYNEQFF. The DNA for the CDR3 is TGTGCCACCAGCGCCTACAGGGGGTCCTACAATGAGCAGTTCTTC.

The chain joins TRBV3-1 (or the pseudogene TRBV3-2) to TRBJ2-7, with a possible D match to TRBD2 (6 bases). Germline V gene data show CDR1 as LGHDT and CDR2 as YNNKEL (reference sequence). This CDR3 is built from 13 residues. Deletions cut 0 bases from V and 3 bases from J, with 6 bases between. The CDR3 region is CASSQERDYEQYF. The CDR3 nucleotides are TGTGCCAGCAGCCAAGAGCGGGACTACGAGCAGTACTTC.

This sequence joins TRBV28 and TRBJ1-1; the D gene is possibly TRBD1 (5 bases). Between the trimmed V and J ends, which lost 10 bases and 3 bases, there was a span of 18 bases. The germline V gene encodes CDR1 MDHEN and CDR2 SYDVKM. The CDR3 is 14 amino acids. The CDR3 DNA reads TGTGCCATCACGCCCCTCGGGGGTGACACTGAAGCTTTCTTT. This gives the protein CAITPLGGDTEAFF.

The chain links TRBV5-4 to TRBJ2-1, with D perhaps TRBD2 (5 bases). The length of the CDR3 is 12 residues. Per the germline V gene, CDR1 is SGHNT and CDR2 is YYREEE (reference sequence). Trimming left V 4 bases short and J 9 bases short, with 11 bases between. CDR3 nucleotide sequence: TGTGCCAGCAGCGGAGAGGGCTTTGAGCAGTTCTTC. This gives the protein CASSGEGFEQFF. The variable domain in full, with the rest retrieved from reference TRBV5-4 and TRBJ2-1, is ETGVTQSPTHLIKTRGQQVTLRCSSQSGHNTVSWYQQALGQGPQFIFQYYREEENGRGNFPPRFSGLQFPNYSSELNVNALELDDSALYLCASSGEGFEQFFGPGTRLTVL.

This clone was found many times. The genes are TRBV27 and TRBJ1-1; 9 bases map to TRBD1. The CDR3 contains 16 residues. Germline CDR1 reads MNHEY; CDR2 reads SMNVEV (reference sequence). The ends lost 5 bases at V and 5 bases at J; junction bases unmatched: 12. The CDR3 nucleotides are TGTGCCAGCAGTCCCCTTGGAACAGGGGGCATAACTGAAGCTTTCTTT. It yields the protein CASSPLGTGGITEAFF.

The gene calls are TRBV5-1 and TRBJ2-2; a weak D match, TRBD1 (6 bases). From germline, CDR1 is SGHRS and CDR2 YFSETQ. The CDR3 is made up of 13 amino acids. Trimming took off 4 bases at V and 6 bases at J, with 10 bases between the two ends. CDR3 coding DNA: TGCGCCAGCAGCCGACAGGTCTCCGGGGAGCTGTTTTTT. It is translated as CASSRQVSGELFF.

The chain is built from TRBV15 and TRBJ1-5; possibly TRBD1 for D (6 bases). The CDR3 sequence is 17 residues long. Germline V gives CDR1 LNHNV, CDR2 YYDKDF (reference sequence). The V end was cut by 0 bases, the J end by 3 bases, with 15 bases between. The CDR3 nucleotides read TGTGCCACCAGCAGAGAAGTTTCCAGGGGACCCAATCAGCCCCAGCATTTT. Translated, it gives CATSREVSRGPNQPQHF.